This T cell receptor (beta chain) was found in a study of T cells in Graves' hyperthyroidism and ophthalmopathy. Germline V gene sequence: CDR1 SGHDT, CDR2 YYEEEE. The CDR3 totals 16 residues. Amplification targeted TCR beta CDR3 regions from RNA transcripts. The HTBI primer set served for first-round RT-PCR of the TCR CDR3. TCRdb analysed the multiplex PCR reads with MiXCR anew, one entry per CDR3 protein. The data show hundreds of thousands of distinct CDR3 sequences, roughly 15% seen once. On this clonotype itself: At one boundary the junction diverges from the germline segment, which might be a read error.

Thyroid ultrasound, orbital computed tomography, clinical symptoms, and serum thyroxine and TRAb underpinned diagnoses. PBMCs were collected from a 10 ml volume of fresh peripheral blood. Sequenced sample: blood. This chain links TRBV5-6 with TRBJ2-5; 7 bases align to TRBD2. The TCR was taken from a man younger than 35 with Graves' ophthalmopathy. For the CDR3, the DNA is TGTACCAGCAGCTTTTCTTTACGGGAGGTGGTCGATGACCAGTACTTC. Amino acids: CTSSFSLREVVDDQYF.